These 31 T cell receptor beta chains were sequenced from one sample in a study of OX40 agonist ivuxolimab in advanced cancers. Libraries were prepared by immunoSEQ multiplex PCR; TCRdb keeps only in-frame clonotypes and omits some of them. The table shows about 69,000 clones, with more than 85% occurring only once. This specimen was CD4+ or CD8+ T cells sorted from blood, taken in a trial of the OX40 agonist ivuxolimab. The receptors stem from an adult with an advanced solid tumor such as melanoma, head and neck, liver or kidney cancer.

The genes are TRBV7-8 and TRBJ1-3; TRBD1 aligns across 11 bases. The CDR3 extends over 19 amino acids. The V gene end was trimmed by 5 bases and the J gene end by 4 bases; junction bases not matched to a gene: 16. The germline V gene has CDR1 SGHVS and CDR2 FQNEAQ. The CDR3 here is CASSPKVGQGGSKGNTIYF. CDR3 nucleotides: TGTGCCAGCAGCCCAAAAGTGGGACAGGGGGGTTCGAAAGGAAACACCATATATTTT. Complete variable domain (other parts from reference TRBV7-8 and TRBJ1-3): GAGVSQSPRYKVAKRGQDVALRCDPISGHVSLFWYQQALGQGPEFLTYFQNEAQLDKSGLPSDRFFAERPEGSVSTLKIQRTQQEDSAVYLCASSPKVGQGGSKGNTIYFGEGSWLTVV.

This clone was picked up one time. The chain has TRBV5-4 and TRBJ2-2; tentative D call: TRBD1 (6 bases). Trimming removed 7 bases at V and 8 bases at J, with 12 bases between. Per the germline V gene, CDR1 is SGHNT and CDR2 is YYREEE (reference sequence). This CDR3 comprises 12 residues. CDR3 DNA: TGTGCCAGCCACAGGGCAGGAGGGGAGCTGTTTTTT. Translating gives CASHRAGGELFF.

The chain couples TRBV7-8 to TRBJ1-3, with 7 nucleotides matching TRBD1. The length of the CDR3 is 15 residues. Losses at the gene ends were 2 bases for V and 2 bases for J; bases not matched to a gene: 3. Germline V CDR1 and CDR2: SGHVS, FQNEAQ. The DNA for the CDR3 is TGTGCCAGCAGCTTAACAGGGGCGACTGGAAACACCATATATTTT. Its protein is CASSLTGATGNTIYF.

This rearrangement joins TRBV19 to TRBJ2-1, with D perhaps TRBD2 (6 bases). The length of the CDR3 is 17 residues. Trimming pared 1 base from V and 9 bases from J, leaving 22 bases between. Germline V lookup: CDR1 LNHDA, CDR2 SQIVND (reference sequence). The CDR3 is CASSIGSRRERAGEQFF. The CDR3 DNA is TGTGCCAGTAGTATAGGGTCCAGGAGGGAACGAGCGGGTGAGCAGTTCTTC.

The chain has TRBV5-1 and TRBJ2-5; 7 bases fit TRBD2. The length of the CDR3 is 16 residues. The germline gives CDR1 SGHRS, CDR2 YFSETQ. V was clipped by 0 bases and J by 2 bases; unmatched bases: 7. CDR3 sequence reads: CASSLAGASGQETQYF. CDR3 in DNA: TGCGCCAGCAGCTTGGCCGGGGCTAGCGGACAAGAGACCCAGTACTTC.

This chain connects TRBV27 to TRBJ2-7; 12 bases agree with TRBD2. Germline V gives CDR1 MNHEY, CDR2 SMNVEV (reference sequence). V was clipped by 4 bases and J by 5 bases; unmatched bases: 6. This CDR3 is 15 amino acids long. Here the CDR3 reads CASSSLAGGPHEQYF. The CDR3 DNA reads TGTGCCAGCAGTTCCCTAGCGGGAGGGCCCCACGAGCAGTACTTC.

The gene calls are TRBV19 and TRBJ2-3; 11 bases fit TRBD1. V shed 3 bases and J 6 bases; nucleotides not matched to a gene: 5. The germline V gene encodes CDR1 LNHDA and CDR2 SQIVND (reference sequence). This CDR3 contains 15 residues. CDR3 loop: CASSIRTGGSDTQYF. The CDR3 DNA follows: TGTGCCAGTAGTATTAGGACAGGGGGCAGTGATACGCAGTATTTT. The whole variable domain, remainder taken from reference TRBV19 and TRBJ2-3, is DGGITQSPKYLFRKEGQNVTLSCEQNLNHDAMYWYRQDPGQGLRLIYYSQIVNDFQKGDIAEGYSVSREKKESFPLTVTSAQKNPTAFYLCASSIRTGGSDTQYFGPGTRLTVL.

The rearrangement uses TRBV19 and TRBJ2-2; D perhaps matches TRBD2 (5 bases). The CDR3 is 14 residues long. V was clipped by 0 bases and J by 6 bases, with 8 bases between them. Germline V CDR1 and CDR2: LNHDA, SQIVND (reference sequence). CDR3 bases: TGTGCCAGTAGTATAGATCTCGGGGCCGGGGAGCTGTTTTTT. Translated: CASSIDLGAGELFF.

This clone appeared a few times. The rearrangement joins TRBV18 to TRBJ1-5; 7 positions agree with TRBD1. The CDR3 is 14 residues long. V lost 4 bases, J lost 0 bases, and 0 bases stayed unmatched. Germline V lookup: CDR1 KGHSH, CDR2 LQKENI. DNA of the CDR3: TGTGCCAGCTCACGGGACAGTAGCAATCAGCCCCAGCATTTT. Protein product: CASSRDSSNQPQHF.

The rearrangement links TRBV9 to TRBJ1-6, with D unresolved. V lost 0 bases and J 14 bases, leaving 12 bases between the germline ends. The CDR3 runs to 13 residues. The germline V gene has CDR1 SGDLS and CDR2 YYNGEE. CDR3 amino acids: CASSVDGVGTLHF. The DNA for the CDR3 is TGTGCCAGCAGCGTAGATGGGGTGGGAACCCTCCACTTT.

The gene calls are TRBV7-2 and TRBJ2-1; the match to TRBD2 covers 7 bases. The CDR3 contains 14 residues. Germline CDR1 is SGHTA and CDR2 is FQGNSA. V was clipped by 3 bases and J by 7 bases; unmatched bases: 6. CDR3 DNA: TGTGCCAGCAGCTTCGATAGCGGGTTTAATGAGCAGTTCTTC. Translated: CASSFDSGFNEQFF.

In nucleotides, the CDR3 is TGTGCCAGCAGTACGGACATCTACGAGCAGTACTTC. It specifies CASSTDIYEQYF. The J gene is TRBJ2-7, the V gene TRBV2, with D possibly TRBD1 on 5 matching bases. The V gene lost 5 bases and the J gene lost 3 bases, with 8 bases spanning the gap. Looked up from germline, CDR1 is SNHLY and CDR2 is FYNNEI. CDR3 length: 12 amino acids.

V is TRBV27 and J is TRBJ1-2; D is unresolved. The CDR3 has 15 residues. Germline V gene lookup returns CDR1 MNHEY and CDR2 SMNVEV (reference sequence). Trimming cost V 5 bases and J 3 bases, with 16 bases left between them. The CDR3 loop is CASSPWIGQHYGYTF. The CDR3 nucleotides read TGTGCCAGCAGTCCATGGATTGGGCAGCACTATGGCTACACCTTC.

This rearrangement joins TRBV5-1 to TRBJ2-7, with D perhaps matching TRBD2 (5 bases). Trimming took 0 bases from V and 3 from J, leaving 16 bases between them. CDR3 length: 16 residues. Germline CDR1 reads SGHRS; CDR2 reads YFSETQ. The chain's CDR3 is CASSLGTGTRSYEQYF. As DNA, the CDR3 is TGCGCCAGCAGCTTGGGGACGGGAACTAGAAGCTACGAGCAGTACTTC. The variable domain in full, with the rest retrieved from reference TRBV5-1 and TRBJ2-7, is KAGVTQTPRYLIKTRGQQVTLSCSPISGHRSVSWYQQTPGQGLQFLFEYFSETQRNKGNFPGRFSGRQFSNSRSEMNVSTLELGDSALYLCASSLGTGTRSYEQYFGPGTRLTVT.

This chain joins TRBV20-1 and TRBJ2-5; D gene uncertain. Trimming shortened V by 2 bases and J by 0 bases, and 1 base separated the two germline ends. This CDR3 contains 11 residues. In germline, CDR1 is DFQATT, CDR2 SNEGSKA (reference sequence). The CDR3 is CSARHQETQYF. The CDR3 DNA reads TGCAGTGCTAGACACCAAGAGACCCAGTACTTC.

This chain joins TRBV6-6 and TRBJ1-1; TRBD1 is a possible D gene (6 bases). This CDR3 is 12 amino acids long. Trimming cost V 5 bases and J 4 bases, with 8 bases left between them. Germline lookup yields CDR1 MNHNY and CDR2 SVGAGI (reference sequence). CDR3 amino acids: CASSPQGTEAFF. The CDR3 DNA reads as TGTGCCAGCAGTCCACAGGGCACTGAAGCTTTCTTT.

The chain is built from TRBV9 and TRBJ2-5, with 13 positions matching TRBD2. The CDR3 has 19 residues. V trimming: 1 base; J trimming: 2 bases; junction bases outside the gene matches: 11. Per the germline V gene, CDR1 is SGDLS and CDR2 is YYNGEE. CDR3 protein: CASSVRSGLAGAQQETQYF. The CDR3 nucleotides are TGTGCCAGCAGCGTAAGGTCCGGACTAGCGGGAGCCCAACAAGAGACCCAGTACTTC.

The chain joins TRBV19 to TRBJ1-4; 11 bases fit TRBD1. V trimming: 6 bases; J trimming: 8 bases; junction bases outside the gene matches: 11. This CDR3 is built from 16 residues. Per the germline V gene, CDR1 is LNHDA and CDR2 is SQIVND (reference sequence). The DNA for the CDR3 is TGTGCCAGTAGAAAGGAATCCGGGACAGGGGGAGAAAAACTGTTTTTT. Protein: CASRKESGTGGEKLFF.

This rearrangement joins TRBV27 to TRBJ2-1, with TRBD2 matching over 9 bases. Trimming cost V 6 bases and J 2 bases; bases outside gene matches: 11. This CDR3 has 17 residues. Germline CDR1 MNHEY, CDR2 SMNVEV (reference sequence). The CDR3 sequence: CASRSQSAGGPYNEQFF. The CDR3 region has the DNA TGTGCCAGCAGAAGCCAGTCAGCGGGAGGACCCTACAATGAGCAGTTCTTC.

V is TRBV19 and J is TRBJ1-5; perhaps TRBD1 as D (5 bases). From germline, CDR1 is LNHDA and CDR2 SQIVND (reference sequence). CDR3 length: 15 amino acids. V was trimmed by 5 bases and J by 1 base, leaving 12 bases between them. CDR3 protein: CASSFSGPSNQPQHF. The CDR3, as DNA: TGTGCCAGTAGTTTTTCGGGACCGAGCAATCAGCCCCAGCATTTT.

The V call is TRBV2, the J call TRBJ1-1; 8 nucleotides match TRBD1. The CDR3 extends over 15 amino acids. Germline CDR1 and CDR2: SNHLY and FYNNEI. Trimming removed 1 base from V and 4 bases from J; junction bases left unmatched: 5. The CDR3 reads CASSEVAGQVTEAFF. CDR3 nucleotide sequence: TGTGCCAGCAGTGAAGTAGCGGGACAGGTCACTGAAGCTTTCTTT. Full variable domain (rest looked up from reference TRBV2 and TRBJ1-1): EPEVTQTPSHQVTQMGQEVILRCVPISNHLYFYWYRQILGQKVEFLVSFYNNEISEKSEIFDDQFSVERPDGSNFTLKIRSTKLEDSAMYFCASSEVAGQVTEAFFGQGTRLTVV.

The chain joins TRBV28 to TRBJ2-1; D not certain. The germline CDR1 and CDR2 sequences are MDHEN and SYDVKM. V lost 3 bases and J lost 6, with 15 bases in between. This CDR3 is built from 15 residues. In DNA form, the CDR3 reads TGTGCCAGCAGTTTTTCGAATGTGGAAGTCAATGAGCAGTTCTTC. This codes for CASSFSNVEVNEQFF.

V is TRBV7-9 and J is TRBJ2-3; 7 bases fit TRBD2. The CDR3 spans 18 residues. V gave up 5 bases and J gave up 0 bases; unmatched junction bases: 14. Germline CDR1 and CDR2: SEHNR and FQNEAQ (reference sequence). CDR3 region: CASSPHLRLAQSTDTQYF. For the CDR3, the DNA is TGTGCCAGCAGCCCCCACCTACGACTAGCACAAAGCACAGATACGCAGTATTTT.

The chain couples TRBV6-5 to TRBJ1-2; D possibly corresponds to TRBD1 (5 bases). Germline CDR1 is MNHEY and CDR2 is SVGAGI. Trimming cost V 7 bases and J 4 bases, with 13 bases left between them. CDR3 size: 13 residues. As DNA, the CDR3 is TGTGCCAGCACCCGGCAGGGATCCTATGGCTACACCTTC. This gives the protein CASTRQGSYGYTF.

This chain links TRBV14 with TRBJ1-3; D not resolved. This CDR3 region has 17 residues. Between the trimmed V and J ends, which lost 1 base and 0 bases, there was a span of 13 bases. In germline, CDR1 is SGHDN, CDR2 FVKESK. The CDR3 DNA follows: TGTGCCAGCAGCCAAGTTCCGGGGAAGGCCTCTGGAAACACCATATATTTT. Translated, it gives CASSQVPGKASGNTIYF.

CDR3 in amino acids: CASSLRGDNEKLFF. CDR3 DNA: TGTGCCAGCAGTTTACGAGGGGACAATGAAAAACTGTTTTTT. V usage is TRBV28 and J usage is TRBJ1-4; tentatively, D is TRBD1 (5 bases). Trimming cost V 2 bases and J 5 bases, with 9 bases left between them. This CDR3 comprises 14 residues. The germline gives CDR1 MDHEN, CDR2 SYDVKM.

The CDR3 reads CASSLIGTDSTDGYTF. CDR3 DNA sequence: TGTGCCAGCAGCTTGATCGGGACGGACAGTACTGATGGCTACACCTTC. The V and J genes are TRBV5-6 and TRBJ1-2, with D perhaps matching TRBD1 (6 bases). Germline-derived CDR1 and CDR2 are SGHDT and YYEEEE. The CDR3 totals 16 residues. Trimming took off 1 base at V and 6 bases at J, with 19 bases between the two ends.

This clone turned up a few times. The V gene is TRBV19, the J gene TRBJ1-5; D is undetermined. V was trimmed by 5 bases and J by 11 bases, leaving 10 bases between them. The CDR3 covers 11 residues. Germline V gene lookup returns CDR1 LNHDA and CDR2 SQIVND (reference sequence). CDR3 coding DNA: TGTGCCAGTAGTGTGACCGGAGCCCAGCATTTT. Translated: CASSVTGAQHF.

The CDR3 reads CASSYRGVGGDSPLHF. CDR3 sequence (DNA): TGTGCCAGCAGTTACAGGGGAGTGGGGGGGGATTCACCCCTCCACTTT. V gene TRBV6-5 combines with J gene TRBJ1-6, with D maybe TRBD1 (5 bases). The CDR3 totals 16 residues. Trimming took off 2 bases at V and 8 bases at J, with 16 bases between the two ends. Germline values: CDR1 MNHEY, CDR2 SVGAGI.

The rearrangement joins TRBV6-1 to TRBJ2-1; 9 bases are a match to TRBD2. Germline V gene data show CDR1 as MNHNS and CDR2 as SASEGT. With V trimmed by 2 bases and J by 9 bases, 8 bases remained unmatched. The CDR3 contains 15 residues. This CDR3 reads CASSETAGGPGEQFF. The CDR3 DNA follows: TGTGCCAGCAGTGAAACCGCGGGAGGGCCTGGTGAGCAGTTCTTC.

J is TRBJ2-1 and V is TRBV16; 7 bases fit TRBD1. This CDR3 region has 15 residues. Germline V gene data show CDR1 as KGHSY and CDR2 as FQNENV. The V segment lost 2 bases and the J segment 6 bases; nucleotides outside the gene matches: 7. The CDR3 protein is CASSQRQGVINEQFF. DNA of the CDR3: TGTGCCAGCAGCCAACGACAGGGAGTGATCAATGAGCAGTTCTTC. Together with reference TRBV16 and TRBJ2-1, the CDR3 gives the full variable domain: GEEVAQTPKHLVRGEGQKAKLYCAPIKGHSYVFWYQQVLKNEFKFLISFQNENVFDETGMPKERFSAKCLPNSPCSLEIQATKLEDSAVYFCASSQRQGVINEQFFGPGTRLTVL.